This TCR beta chain was found in a study of shared clonotypes between healthy human individuals. The CDR3 consists of 13 residues. V was clipped by 3 bases and J by 5 bases, with 10 bases between them. The germline CDR1 and CDR2 sequences are LNHDA and SQIVND (reference sequence). This clone came up a few times. Its antigen is not known. Other DNA sequences in the sample encode the same CDR3. Replicate PCRs from sorted subsets contained approximately 200 ng DNA, which is 29,000 or so T cell genomes. Sequencing used immunoSEQ multiplex PCR; TCRdb keeps in-frame clones, though not all of them. This table holds about 1,800,000 clones, about 95% found once. Study-wide points: Clonotype sharing levels among donors were expected to vary with sequencing depth.

As defined, naive CD8 cells were CD45RO-negative and positively selected for CCR7, with terminally differentiated effector memory CD45RA+ cells excluded. The chain joins TRBV19 to TRBJ1-1; possibly TRBD1 for D (5 bases). The specimen was naive CD8+ T cells sorted from blood. The clonotype originates from a man between 18 and 29 years old in good health. Written as DNA, the CDR3 is TGTGCCAGTAGTATTGGGGCGGGGACTGAAGCTTTCTTT. Its protein product is CASSIGAGTEAFF.